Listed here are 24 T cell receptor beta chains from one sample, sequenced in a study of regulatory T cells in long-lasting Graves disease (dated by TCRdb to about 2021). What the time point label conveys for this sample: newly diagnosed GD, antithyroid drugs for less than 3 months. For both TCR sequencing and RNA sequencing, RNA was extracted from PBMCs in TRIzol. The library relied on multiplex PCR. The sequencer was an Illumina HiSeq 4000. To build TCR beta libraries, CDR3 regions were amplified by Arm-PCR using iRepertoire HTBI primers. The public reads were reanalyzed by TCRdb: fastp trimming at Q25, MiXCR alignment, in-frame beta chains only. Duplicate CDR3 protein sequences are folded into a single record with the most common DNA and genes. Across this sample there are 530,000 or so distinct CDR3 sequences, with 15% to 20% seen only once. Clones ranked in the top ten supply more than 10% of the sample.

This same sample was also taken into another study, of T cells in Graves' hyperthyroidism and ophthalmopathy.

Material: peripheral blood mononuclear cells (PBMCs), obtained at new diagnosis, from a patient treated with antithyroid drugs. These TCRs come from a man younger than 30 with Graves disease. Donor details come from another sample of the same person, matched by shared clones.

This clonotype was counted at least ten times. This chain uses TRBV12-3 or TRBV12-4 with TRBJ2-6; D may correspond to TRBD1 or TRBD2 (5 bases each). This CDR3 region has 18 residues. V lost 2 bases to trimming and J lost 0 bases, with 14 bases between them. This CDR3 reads CASSLRGTYDSGANVLTF. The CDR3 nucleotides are TGTGCCAGCAGTTTACGAGGGACGTACGACTCTGGGGCCAACGTCCTGACTTTC.

The CDR3 DNA is TGTGCCAGCAGCTCTCGAAACGGAAATTCACCCCTCCACTTT. Its protein product is CASSSRNGNSPLHF. The chain employs TRBV11-2 and TRBJ1-6; D is ambiguous. Germline V gene lookup returns CDR1 SGHAT and CDR2 FQNNGV. The CDR3 is 14 residues long. V lost 4 bases and J lost 7, with 11 bases in between.

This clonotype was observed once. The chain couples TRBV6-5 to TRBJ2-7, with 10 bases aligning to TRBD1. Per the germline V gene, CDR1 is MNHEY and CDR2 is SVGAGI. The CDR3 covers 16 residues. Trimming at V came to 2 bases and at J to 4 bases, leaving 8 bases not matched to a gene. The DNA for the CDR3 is TGTGCCAGCAGTTACGAGTCGGGGACAGGGGTTTACGAGCAGTACTTC. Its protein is CASSYESGTGVYEQYF.

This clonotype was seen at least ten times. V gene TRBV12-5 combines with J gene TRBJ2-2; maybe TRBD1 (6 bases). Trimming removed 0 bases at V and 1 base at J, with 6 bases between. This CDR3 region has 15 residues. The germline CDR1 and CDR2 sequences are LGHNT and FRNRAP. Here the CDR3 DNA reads TGTGCTAGTGGTTTGGTACAGGGGAACACCGGGGAGCTGTTTTTT. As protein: CASGLVQGNTGELFF.

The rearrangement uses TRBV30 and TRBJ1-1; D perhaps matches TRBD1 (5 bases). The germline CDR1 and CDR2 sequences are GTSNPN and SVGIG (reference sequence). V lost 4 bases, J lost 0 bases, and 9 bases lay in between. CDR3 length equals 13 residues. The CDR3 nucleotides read TGTGCCTGGAAAGGGGCGCTGAACACTGAAGCTTTCTTT. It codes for CAWKGALNTEAFF. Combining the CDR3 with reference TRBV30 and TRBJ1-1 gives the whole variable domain SQTIHQWPATLVQPVGSPLSLECTVEGTSNPNLYWYRQAAGRGLQLLFYSVGIGQISSEVPQNLSASRPQDRQFILSSKKLLLSDSGFYLCAWKGALNTEAFFGQGTRLTVV.

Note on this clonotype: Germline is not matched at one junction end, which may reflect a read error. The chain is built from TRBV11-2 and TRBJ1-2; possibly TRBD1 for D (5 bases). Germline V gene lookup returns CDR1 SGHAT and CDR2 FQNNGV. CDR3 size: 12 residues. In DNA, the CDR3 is TGTGCCAGCAGTAGGGACGGCTATGTCTACACCTTC. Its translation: CASSRDGYVYTF.

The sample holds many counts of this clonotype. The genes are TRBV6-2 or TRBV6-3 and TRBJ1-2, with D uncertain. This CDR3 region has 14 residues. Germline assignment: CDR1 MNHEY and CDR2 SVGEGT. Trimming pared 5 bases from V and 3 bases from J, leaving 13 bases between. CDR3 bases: TGTGCCAGCAGTGAAACTTCGGAGTACTATGGCTACACCTTC. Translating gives CASSETSEYYGYTF.

The CDR3 sequence is CASSDPTTGHTDTQYF. The CDR3 region has the DNA TGTGCCAGCAGCGACCCGACCACGGGACACACAGATACGCAGTATTTT. The V and J genes are TRBV7-3 and TRBJ2-3; tentatively, D is TRBD1 (6 bases). CDR3 length: 16 residues. Germline loops: CDR1 SGHTA, CDR2 FQGTGA. V lost 5 bases to trimming and J lost 2 bases, with 17 bases between them.

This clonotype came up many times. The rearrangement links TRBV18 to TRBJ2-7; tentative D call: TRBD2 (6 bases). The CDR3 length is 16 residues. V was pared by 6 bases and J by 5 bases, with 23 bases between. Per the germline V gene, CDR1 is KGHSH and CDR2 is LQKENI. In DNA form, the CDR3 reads TGTGCCAGCTCTAGATCCCCTAGGCAGGGACTCCACGAGCAGTACTTC. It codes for CASSRSPRQGLHEQYF.

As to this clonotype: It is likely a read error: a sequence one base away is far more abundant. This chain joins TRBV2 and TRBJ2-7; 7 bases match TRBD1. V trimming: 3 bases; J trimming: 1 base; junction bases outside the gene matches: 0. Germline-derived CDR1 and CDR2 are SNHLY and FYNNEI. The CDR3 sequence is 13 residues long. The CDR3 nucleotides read TGTGCCAGCAGTGACAGGGGGTCCTACGAGCAGTACTTC. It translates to CASSDRGSYEQYF.

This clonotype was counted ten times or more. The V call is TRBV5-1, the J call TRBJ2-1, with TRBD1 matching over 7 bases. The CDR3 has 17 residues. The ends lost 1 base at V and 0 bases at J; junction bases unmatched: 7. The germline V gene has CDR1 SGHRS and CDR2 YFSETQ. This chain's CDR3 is CASSLFGQASSYNEQFF. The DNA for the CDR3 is TGCGCCAGCAGCTTGTTCGGACAGGCGAGCTCCTACAATGAGCAGTTCTTC.

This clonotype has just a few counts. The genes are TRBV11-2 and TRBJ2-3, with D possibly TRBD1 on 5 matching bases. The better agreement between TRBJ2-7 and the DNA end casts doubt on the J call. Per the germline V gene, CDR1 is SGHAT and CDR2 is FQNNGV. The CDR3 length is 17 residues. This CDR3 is CASSLAPTEPRTYEQYF. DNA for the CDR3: TGTGCCAGCAGCTTAGCCCCGACAGAGCCCAGAACCTACGAGCAGTACTTC.

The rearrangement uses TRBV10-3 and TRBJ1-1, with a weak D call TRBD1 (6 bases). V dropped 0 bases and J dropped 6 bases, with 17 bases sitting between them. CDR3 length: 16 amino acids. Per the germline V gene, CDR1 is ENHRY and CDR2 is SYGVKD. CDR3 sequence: CAISESREGRGAEAFF. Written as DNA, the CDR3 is TGTGCCATCAGTGAGTCGAGGGAGGGAAGGGGGGCTGAAGCTTTCTTT.

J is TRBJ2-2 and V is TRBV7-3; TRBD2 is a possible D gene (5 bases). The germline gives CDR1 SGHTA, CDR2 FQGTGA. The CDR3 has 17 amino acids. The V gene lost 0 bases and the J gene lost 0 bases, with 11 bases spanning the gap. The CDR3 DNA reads TGTGCCAGCAGCTTAACGCGGACTGACGCGAACACCGGGGAGCTGTTTTTT. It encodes CASSLTRTDANTGELFF.

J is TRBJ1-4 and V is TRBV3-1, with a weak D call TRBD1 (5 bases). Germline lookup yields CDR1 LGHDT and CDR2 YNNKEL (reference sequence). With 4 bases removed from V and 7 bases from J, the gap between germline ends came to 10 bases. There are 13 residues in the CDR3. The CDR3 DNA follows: TGTGCCAGCAGCCCGGGCAGGGCTGAAAAACTGTTTTTT. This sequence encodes CASSPGRAEKLFF.

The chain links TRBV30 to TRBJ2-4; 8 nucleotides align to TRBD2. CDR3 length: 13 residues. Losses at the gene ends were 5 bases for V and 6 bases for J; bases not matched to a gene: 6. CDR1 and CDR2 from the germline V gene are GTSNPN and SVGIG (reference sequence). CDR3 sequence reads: CAWGGLGSNIQYF. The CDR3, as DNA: TGTGCCTGGGGGGGACTAGGCTCAAACATTCAGTACTTC.

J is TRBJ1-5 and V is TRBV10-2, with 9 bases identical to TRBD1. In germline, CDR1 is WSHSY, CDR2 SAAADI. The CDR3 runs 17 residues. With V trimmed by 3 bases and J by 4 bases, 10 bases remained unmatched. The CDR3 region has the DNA TGCGCCAGCAGTGACTCGGGACAGGGTGGGGAGAATCAGCCCCAGCATTTT. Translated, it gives CASSDSGQGGENQPQHF.

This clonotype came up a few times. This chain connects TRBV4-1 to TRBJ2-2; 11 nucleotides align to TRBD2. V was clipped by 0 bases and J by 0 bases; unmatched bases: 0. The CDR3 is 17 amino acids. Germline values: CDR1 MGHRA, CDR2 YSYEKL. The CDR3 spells CASSQELAGANTGELFF. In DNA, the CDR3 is TGCGCCAGCAGCCAAGAACTAGCGGGAGCGAACACCGGGGAGCTGTTTTTT.

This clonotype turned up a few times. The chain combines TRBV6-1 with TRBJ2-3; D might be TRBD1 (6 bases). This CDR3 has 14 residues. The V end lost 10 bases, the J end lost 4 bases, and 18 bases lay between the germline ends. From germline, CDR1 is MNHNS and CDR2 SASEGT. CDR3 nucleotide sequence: TGTGCCATCCCGACAGGTAGTCCTTCAGATACGCAGTATTTT. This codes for CAIPTGSPSDTQYF.

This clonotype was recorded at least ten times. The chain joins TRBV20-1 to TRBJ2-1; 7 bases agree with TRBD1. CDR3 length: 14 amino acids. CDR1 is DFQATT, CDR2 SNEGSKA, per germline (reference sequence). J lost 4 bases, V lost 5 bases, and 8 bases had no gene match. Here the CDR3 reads CSASGTARYNEQFF. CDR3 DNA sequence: TGCAGTGCTTCCGGGACAGCCAGATACAATGAGCAGTTCTTC.

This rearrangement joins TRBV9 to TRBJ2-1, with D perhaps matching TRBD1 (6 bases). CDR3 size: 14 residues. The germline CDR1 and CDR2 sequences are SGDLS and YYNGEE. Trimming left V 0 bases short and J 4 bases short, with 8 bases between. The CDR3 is CASSVEDSYNEQFF. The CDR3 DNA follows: TGTGCCAGCAGCGTAGAGGACAGTTACAATGAGCAGTTCTTC.

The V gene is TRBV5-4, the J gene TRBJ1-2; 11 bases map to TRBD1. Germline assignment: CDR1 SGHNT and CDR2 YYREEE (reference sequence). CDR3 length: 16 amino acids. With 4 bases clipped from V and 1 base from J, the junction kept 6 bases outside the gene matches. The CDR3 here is CASSPGQGEDNYGYTF. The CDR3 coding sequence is TGTGCCAGCAGCCCGGGACAGGGGGAGGATAACTATGGCTACACCTTC.

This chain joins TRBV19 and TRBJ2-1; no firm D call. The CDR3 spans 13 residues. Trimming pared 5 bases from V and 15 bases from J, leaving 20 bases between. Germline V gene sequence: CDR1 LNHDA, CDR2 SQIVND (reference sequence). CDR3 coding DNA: TGTGCCAGTAGTCCCCGGGCCGGTAATTCGGGGTTCTTC. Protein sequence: CASSPRAGNSGFF.

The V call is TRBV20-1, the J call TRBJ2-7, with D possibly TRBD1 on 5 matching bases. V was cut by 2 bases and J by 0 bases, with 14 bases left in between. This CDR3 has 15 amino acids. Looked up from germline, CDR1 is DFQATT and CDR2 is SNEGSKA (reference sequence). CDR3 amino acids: CSARTGRMASYEQYF. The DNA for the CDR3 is TGCAGTGCTAGAACAGGACGCATGGCCTCCTACGAGCAGTACTTC.